This T cell receptor (beta chain) derives from a study of cytomegalovirus exposure and HLA in healthy donors. Overall study: According to later analysis, the same platform produced the 100 to 150 validation and about 630 first-cohort repertoires.

Clones were sequenced by immunoSEQ multiplex PCR, and TCRdb holds only the in-frame ones, with some missing. The sample has about 130,000 clones, 89% seen once. General study results and limits: Diagnosis of cytomegalovirus status made by the classifier reportedly showed high specificity and sensitivity. The study put roughly 160 TCR beta chains on its list as cytomegalovirus-associated. Most TCR sequences were rare, but some public TCRs occurred in many donors.

This clone was recorded only once. Its antigen is as yet unknown. This TCR derives from a woman aged 18 to 35 in good health and CMV-seropositive. The source material was PBMCs.

This chain's CDR3 is CASSPAGAPEAFF. The CDR3 coding sequence is TGTGCCAGCAGCCCCGCGGGGGCCCCTGAAGCTTTCTTT. The chain couples TRBV9 to TRBJ1-1; D is perhaps TRBD1 (6 bases). V was clipped by 4 bases and J by 6 bases, with 13 bases between them. The CDR3 has 13 amino acids. CDR1 and CDR2 (germline): SGDLS, YYNGEE.